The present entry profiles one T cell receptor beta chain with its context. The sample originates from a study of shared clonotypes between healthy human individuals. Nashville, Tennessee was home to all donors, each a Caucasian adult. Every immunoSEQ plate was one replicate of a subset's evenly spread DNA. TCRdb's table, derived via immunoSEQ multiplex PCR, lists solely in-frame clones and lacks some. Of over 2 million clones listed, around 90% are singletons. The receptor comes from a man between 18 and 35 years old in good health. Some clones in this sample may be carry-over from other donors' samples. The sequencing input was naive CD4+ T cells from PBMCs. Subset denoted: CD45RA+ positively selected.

CDR3 in DNA: TGTGCCAGCAGTCCAGGGGGGGGTAGCAATCAGCCCCAGCATTTT. This translates into CASSPGGGSNQPQHF. This chain joins TRBV28 and TRBJ1-5, with TRBD1 matching 7 bases. The length of the CDR3 is 15 residues. The V gene's germline CDR1 is MDHEN and CDR2 SYDVKM. The V and J ends lost 5 bases and 0 bases, in that order; junction bases with no gene match: 4.